The entry that follows covers one TCR beta chain sequence. The data stem from a study of blood T cell repertoires in COVID-19. Study context: Acute and convalescent COVID-19 samples came from the United States, Italy and Spain.

CDR3 length: 15 amino acids. V was pared by 0 bases and J by 0 bases, with 8 bases between. CDR1 is SGHVS, CDR2 FQNEAQ, per germline. Source study methods: Reference gene primer amplification gave estimated nucleated cell counts. Sequencing used immunoSEQ multiplex PCR; TCRdb keeps in-frame clones, though not all of them. Clone size and the V and J calls come from that table; the DNA yielded D and trimming. The sample lists some 400,000 clones, approximately 87% occurring once. Two negative PCRs, clearance, or symptom resolution had been documented for recovered Cohort 3 donors. The J gene is TRBJ1-1, the V gene TRBV7-8, with no clear D. Source material: PBMCs or T cells enriched from blood (not recorded which). The sequence was obtained from a man under 40 who had recovered from COVID-19. The DNA for the CDR3 is TGTGCCAGCAGCTTAGCAACTTCCCTGAACACTGAAGCTTTCTTT. Residues: CASSLATSLNTEAFF.